This TCR beta chain appears in the sequencing data of a study of blood T cell repertoires in COVID-19. Study details: T cells, B-cell-depleted T cells, or PBMCs supplied cDNA or gDNA.

Authors' processing steps: Estimation of nucleated cell counts was performed using reference gene primer amplification. The table came from immunoSEQ multiplex PCR; TCRdb's copy has only in-frame clones and leaves some out. The V and J calls and clone size are taken from that table; D and trimming were inferred from the DNA. The repertoire consists of 180,000 or so clones, with about 85% occurring once and the leading ten covering almost 1%. Input material: peripheral blood. This receptor was taken from a man aged 18 to 29 with acute or convalescent COVID-19.

The DNA for the CDR3 is TGTGCCACCAGTGAGGGACAGGGGGTATGGACAGATACGCAGTATTTT. The encoded protein is CATSEGQGVWTDTQYF. The chain carries TRBV24-1 and TRBJ2-3; 11 nucleotides line up with TRBD1. The length of the CDR3 is 16 residues. Germline loops: CDR1 KGHDR, CDR2 SFDVKD. The V segment lost 4 bases and the J segment 3 bases; nucleotides outside the gene matches: 5.